The 20 T cell receptor beta chains in this list originate from one sample, sequenced in a study of OX40 agonist ivuxolimab in advanced cancers. The method was immunoSEQ multiplex PCR; TCRdb's version includes in-frame clones alone and lacks a portion of them. Of roughly 90,000 clones detected, more than 80% appear once; the ten largest clones hold roughly 0.22%. Source: CD4+ or CD8+ T cells sorted from blood, taken in a trial of the OX40 agonist ivuxolimab. These receptors came from an adult with an advanced solid tumor such as melanoma, head and neck, liver or kidney cancer.

This rearrangement joins TRBV7-9 to TRBJ2-7; a possible D gene is TRBD1 (6 bases). The V and J ends lost 1 base and 1 base respectively, with 11 bases between them. Germline lookup yields CDR1 SEHNR and CDR2 FQNEAQ (reference sequence). The CDR3 is made up of 15 amino acids. The CDR3 region is CASSLGGTLSYEQYV. As DNA, the CDR3 is TGTGCCAGCAGCTTAGGGGGGACACTATCCTACGAGCAGTACGTC.

The chain is built from TRBV5-4 and TRBJ2-6, with 8 bases aligning to TRBD1. With V trimmed by 4 bases and J by 4 bases, 7 bases remained unmatched. The CDR3 extends over 16 amino acids. Germline loops: CDR1 SGHNT, CDR2 YYREEE (reference sequence). The CDR3 region is CASSTGQARGANVLTF. DNA of the CDR3: TGTGCCAGCAGCACGGGACAGGCGCGGGGGGCCAACGTCCTGACTTTC.

The gene calls are TRBV7-2 and TRBJ2-5, with 8 bases fitting TRBD1. The junction had 2 bases not matched to a gene; V was cut back by 3 bases and J by 5 bases. The CDR3 is made up of 13 amino acids. CDR1 and CDR2 (germline): SGHTA, FQGNSA. In DNA form, the CDR3 reads TGTGCCAGCAGCTTTAACAGGGGGGAGACCCAGTACTTC. It specifies CASSFNRGETQYF. The whole variable domain, filled in from reference TRBV7-2 and TRBJ2-5, reads GAGVSQSPSNKVTEKGKDVELRCDPISGHTALYWYRQSLGQGLEFLIYFQGNSAPDKSGLPSDRFSAERTGGSVSTLTIQRTQQEDSAVYLCASSFNRGETQYFGPGTRLLVL.

The V call is TRBV5-1, the J call TRBJ1-1; TRBD1 matches 10 bases. J lost 6 bases, V lost 3 bases, and 5 bases had no gene match. The V gene's germline CDR1 is SGHRS and CDR2 YFSETQ. The CDR3 contains 14 residues. This CDR3 reads CASSSGQGRAEAFF. CDR3 DNA: TGCGCCAGCAGCTCGGGACAGGGGAGGGCTGAAGCTTTCTTT.

The V gene is TRBV6-1, the J gene TRBJ1-5; D gene ambiguous. Germline CDR1 is MNHNS and CDR2 is SASEGT. Trimming left V 4 bases short and J 9 bases short, with 16 bases between. CDR3 size: 14 residues. CDR3: CASSVGEWARPQHF. In DNA, the CDR3 is TGTGCCAGCAGTGTTGGTGAGTGGGCCCGGCCCCAGCATTTT.

CDR3 region: CASRGGPFGGEQYV. The CDR3 DNA is TGTGCCAGCAGGGGGGGGCCGTTTGGTGGCGAGCAGTACGTC. The rearrangement links TRBV6-1 to TRBJ2-7, with D tentatively TRBD2 (7 bases). There are 14 residues in the CDR3. V gave up 6 bases and J gave up 6 bases, with 18 bases separating them. Looked up from germline, CDR1 is MNHNS and CDR2 is SASEGT.

J is TRBJ1-2 and V is TRBV30; a possible D gene is TRBD1 (5 bases). Trimming left V 3 bases short and J 0 bases short, with 8 bases between. Per the germline V gene, CDR1 is GTSNPN and CDR2 is SVGIG (reference sequence). This CDR3 spans 13 amino acids. CDR3 sequence: CAWSPGSNYGYTF. The CDR3 bases are TGTGCCTGGAGCCCAGGGTCTAACTATGGCTACACCTTC.

This clone was seen only a few times. This chain connects TRBV6-6 to TRBJ1-2, with no clear D. The V gene lost 5 bases and the J gene lost 9 bases, with 10 bases spanning the gap. This CDR3 is 11 amino acids long. The germline V gene has CDR1 MNHNY and CDR2 SVGAGI (reference sequence). The CDR3 protein is CASSGGFRYTF. In DNA form, the CDR3 reads TGTGCCAGCAGTGGCGGCTTTCGCTACACCTTC.

This clone came up a few times. The chain combines TRBV2 with TRBJ1-1; D ambiguous. The V end lost 4 bases, the J end lost 1 base, and 7 bases lay between the germline ends. The CDR3 length is 13 residues. Germline CDR1 and CDR2: SNHLY and FYNNEI. CDR3 bases: TGTGCCAGCAGTGTCTCAAAGAACACTGAAGCTTTCTTT. This translates into CASSVSKNTEAFF.

V usage is TRBV5-4 and J usage is TRBJ2-5, with TRBD1 identical over 11 bases. The V and J ends lost 4 bases and 2 bases, in that order; junction bases with no gene match: 7. The CDR3 extends over 16 amino acids. CDR1 SGHNT and CDR2 YYREEE come from the germline V gene (reference sequence). The CDR3 protein is CASSPTGTGGQETQYF. The CDR3 nucleotides read TGTGCCAGCAGCCCGACCGGGACAGGGGGGCAAGAGACCCAGTACTTC.

The rearrangement links TRBV20-1 to TRBJ2-7; D may match TRBD1 or TRBD2 (6 bases each). Between the trimmed V and J ends, which lost 5 bases and 8 bases, there was a span of 13 bases. Germline assignment: CDR1 DFQATT and CDR2 SNEGSKA (reference sequence). This CDR3 contains 11 residues. The CDR3 here is CSAVLGGQQYV. DNA for the CDR3: TGCAGTGCTGTCCTGGGGGGCCAGCAGTACGTC.

The chain recombines TRBV6-5 with TRBJ2-5; the D is unclear. The CDR3 contains 14 residues. The germline V and J ends were trimmed by 0 bases and 2 bases, with 7 bases remaining between them. Germline lookup yields CDR1 MNHEY and CDR2 SVGAGI. In nucleotides, the CDR3 is TGTGCCAGCAGTTACTCTCCACAGCAAGAGACCCAGTACTTC. The encoded protein is CASSYSPQQETQYF.

The rearrangement joins TRBV5-1 to TRBJ2-3, with D possibly matching TRBD2 (5 bases). The V end lost 1 base, the J end lost 5 bases, and 20 bases lay between the germline ends. This CDR3 has 17 residues. Germline V gives CDR1 SGHRS, CDR2 YFSETQ. CDR3 sequence (DNA): TGCGCCAGCAGCTTGAGTTCGGCTAGCACCTCTGGAGATACGCAGTATTTT. Encoded protein: CASSLSSASTSGDTQYF.

This clone was counted once. The CDR3 here is CASSQGYRQGATSPLHF. In DNA form, the CDR3 reads TGCGCCAGCAGCCAAGGATACAGACAGGGGGCGACTTCACCCCTCCACTTT. The chain recombines TRBV4-1 with TRBJ1-6, with 10 bases fitting TRBD1. Trimming at V came to 1 base and at J to 9 bases, leaving 9 bases not matched to a gene. Germline values: CDR1 MGHRA, CDR2 YSYEKL. The length of the CDR3 is 17 residues.

This clone was picked up a small number of times. The chain combines TRBV2 with TRBJ2-7; 10 nucleotides match TRBD2. Germline V CDR1 and CDR2: SNHLY, FYNNEI. The V and J ends lost 6 bases and 3 bases, in that order; junction bases with no gene match: 2. This CDR3 contains 13 residues. CDR3 bases: TGTGCCAGCAGCCTAGCGGGGGTCTACGAGCAGTACGTC. Amino acids: CASSLAGVYEQYV.

This clone appeared once. The rearrangement joins TRBV7-9 to TRBJ2-7, with 9 bases matching TRBD2. The CDR3 runs to 15 residues. The V gene end was trimmed by 1 base and the J gene end by 5 bases; junction bases not matched to a gene: 6. Germline CDR1 and CDR2: SEHNR and FQNEAQ (reference sequence). The CDR3 bases are TGTGCCAGCAGCTTAGTAGGCGGGGGGGTCAACGAGCAGTACTTC. Translation gives CASSLVGGGVNEQYF.

This clone was recorded only once. CDR3 sequence (DNA): TGTGCCAGCAGCCCCCAGGTGACAACTAATGAAAAACTGTTTTTT. Translation: CASSPQVTTNEKLFF. The genes are TRBV7-6 and TRBJ1-4; no firm D call. CDR1 is SGHVS and CDR2 is FNYEAQ in the germline V gene. The CDR3 consists of 15 residues. V dropped 5 bases and J dropped 0 bases, with 10 bases sitting between them.

A note on this clone: One end of the junction does not line up with germline, which may come from a read error. The rearrangement uses TRBV7-7 and TRBJ2-2; no firm D call. This CDR3 has 13 amino acids. The germline V gene has CDR1 SSHAT and CDR2 FNYEAQ (reference sequence). The CDR3 reads CASSKARAGELFF. The DNA for the CDR3 is TGTGCTAGCAGCAAAGCGAGAGCCGGGGAGCTGTTTTTT.

This chain uses TRBV18 with TRBJ1-1; 8 bases agree with TRBD1. Germline V gene sequence: CDR1 KGHSH, CDR2 LQKENI. The V gene end was trimmed by 6 bases and the J gene end by 6 bases; junction bases not matched to a gene: 9. The CDR3 length is 14 residues. The CDR3: CASSPDRVWAEAFF. The CDR3 nucleotides are TGTGCCAGCTCGCCGGACAGGGTGTGGGCTGAAGCTTTCTTT. Full variable domain (outside the CDR3, taken from reference TRBV18 and TRBJ1-1): NAGVMQNPRHLVRRRGQEARLRCSPMKGHSHVYWYRQLPEEGLKFMVYLQKENIIDESGMPKERFSAEFPKEGPSILRIQQVVRGDSAAYFCASSPDRVWAEAFFGQGTRLTVV.

The chain employs TRBV7-9 and TRBJ2-5; D is ambiguous. Trimming cost V 4 bases and J 1 base, with 10 bases left between them. This CDR3 region has 14 residues. CDR1 SEHNR and CDR2 FQNEAQ come from the germline V gene (reference sequence). CDR3 residues: CASSSRGVQETQYF. Here the CDR3 DNA reads TGTGCCAGCAGCTCACGAGGAGTCCAAGAGACCCAGTACTTC.